The 26 T cell receptor beta chains presented below share a single source sample, sequenced in a study of early T cells in non-severe SARS-CoV-2 infection (dated by TCRdb to 2020 to 2023). The receptor library was made with 5' RACE. TCRdb shows the sequencer as NextSeq 500. The public sequencing data were trimmed at Q25 with fastp and processed into clonotypes with MiXCR by TCRdb, which kept only in-frame beta chains. Each entry merges the rows of one CDR3 protein and shows their most common DNA and genes. This sample holds more than 50,000 distinct CDR3 sequences; just under 15% were observed only once. About 9% of the sample is in the top ten clones. The sequencing used whole blood, collected at baseline. These receptors originate from an adult who was a healthcare worker with PCR-confirmed SARS-CoV-2 infection or an uninfected control (not recorded which).

This clonotype came up a few times. The chain links TRBV10-2 to TRBJ1-5; no definite D call. Germline V gene data show CDR1 as WSHSY and CDR2 as SAAADI. V shed 2 bases and J shed 4 bases, with 6 bases lying between them. This CDR3 is 13 amino acids long. The CDR3 spells CASSEMGNQPQHF. The CDR3 nucleotides read TGCGCCAGCAGTGAGATGGGGAATCAGCCCCAGCATTTT.

The table lists this clonotype with many counts. An end of the junction differs from the germline gene, which may be a read error. Here the CDR3 DNA reads TGCGCCAGCAGTGTCGGACCTCTAGAGGCCCAGTACTTC. Translated, it gives CASSVGPLEAQYF. The J gene is TRBJ2-5, the V gene TRBV10-2; D ambiguous. The CDR3 covers 13 residues. Germline V gene lookup returns CDR1 WSHSY and CDR2 SAAADI.

The CDR3 nucleotides are TGTGCCAGCAGCCCACTAGCGGGGGCCTACGAGCAGTACTTC. This translates into CASSPLAGAYEQYF. This chain uses TRBV13 with TRBJ2-7; TRBD2 agrees at 11 bases. After removal of 5 bases from V and 2 bases from J, the junction contained 2 bases not matched to a gene. This CDR3 comprises 14 residues. CDR1 is PRHDT and CDR2 is FYEKMQ in the germline V gene (reference sequence).

This clonotype has a count of ten or more. The chain has TRBV5-1 and TRBJ1-1; TRBD1 might be the D (6 bases). Germline lookup yields CDR1 SGHRS and CDR2 YFSETQ. There are 14 residues in the CDR3. Trimming stripped 0 bases from V and 3 bases from J, with 9 bases between. The CDR3 spells CASSLGQGHTEAFF. CDR3 in DNA: TGCGCCAGCAGCTTGGGGCAGGGGCACACTGAAGCTTTCTTT.

The sample holds a few counts of this clonotype. CDR3 loop: CASSQVISGNTIYF. The DNA for the CDR3 is TGCGCCAGCAGCCAAGTTATCTCTGGAAACACCATATATTTT. The V gene is TRBV4-1, the J gene TRBJ1-3; D ambiguous. The CDR3 is made up of 14 amino acids. Germline lookup yields CDR1 MGHRA and CDR2 YSYEKL. V was pared by 1 base and J by 0 bases, with 4 bases between.

The sample holds a few counts of this clonotype. The rearrangement uses TRBV6-6 and TRBJ1-5, with D unresolved. With 10 bases removed from V and 0 bases from J, the gap between germline ends came to 10 bases. The CDR3 consists of 13 residues. CDR1 is MNHNY, CDR2 SVGAGI, per germline (reference sequence). The CDR3 loop is CATRLLSNQPQHF. The CDR3 coding sequence is TGTGCCACTCGACTTCTTAGCAATCAGCCCCAGCATTTT.

This clonotype was found a few times. The V gene is TRBV12-3 or TRBV12-4, the J gene TRBJ2-6; no definite D call. The CDR3 is 13 amino acids. V lost 3 bases, J lost 1 base, and 1 base lay in between. The CDR3 region is CASSFSGANVLTF. The CDR3 nucleotides read TGTGCCAGCAGTTTTTCTGGGGCCAACGTCCTGACTTTC.

This clonotype was observed a few times. The chain has TRBV2 and TRBJ1-5; possible D gene TRBD1, 6 bases. Germline-derived CDR1 and CDR2 are SNHLY and FYNNEI. CDR3 length: 14 residues. The V end was cut by 2 bases, the J end by 7 bases, with 12 bases between. Here the CDR3 DNA reads TGTGCCAGCAGTGAATACAGGGCGGGGCAGCCCCAGCATTTT. Its protein is CASSEYRAGQPQHF.

Concerning this clonotype itself: The junction differs from germline at one of its ends, possibly a read error. The rearrangement links TRBV18 to TRBJ1-6, with TRBD1 as a possible D gene (6 bases). This CDR3 contains 15 residues. In germline, CDR1 is KGHSH, CDR2 LQKENI. The CDR3 sequence: CAGSPGDVYNSPLHF. In nucleotides, the CDR3 is TGTGCCGGCTCACCAGGGGATGTCTATAATTCACCCCTCCACTTT.

This clonotype was observed many times. This rearrangement joins TRBV7-9 to TRBJ2-2; possible D gene TRBD1, 6 bases. From germline, CDR1 is SEHNR and CDR2 FQNEAQ (reference sequence). Trimming removed 10 bases from V and 4 bases from J, with 16 bases in between. CDR3 size: 14 residues. This CDR3 reads CATPAGERTGELFF. The CDR3 nucleotides read TGTGCCACCCCCGCAGGGGAACGCACCGGGGAGCTGTTTTTT.

This clonotype was seen repeatedly, ten times or more. This chain links TRBV12-3 or TRBV12-4 with TRBJ1-3; TRBD1 is a possible D gene (5 bases). The CDR3 is 15 residues long. Trimming pared 5 bases from V and 0 bases from J, leaving 11 bases between. The DNA of the CDR3 is TGTGCCAGCAGTCTTGGGGCCAACTCTGGAAACACCATATATTTT. Protein sequence: CASSLGANSGNTIYF.

The chain recombines TRBV12-3 or TRBV12-4 with TRBJ1-6; the D gene is possibly TRBD1 (5 bases). The length of the CDR3 is 16 residues. The V and J ends lost 6 bases and 7 bases respectively, with 19 bases between them. In nucleotides, the CDR3 is TGTGCCAGCAGGGAATACCGGGACCCTCTCAATTCACCCCTCCACTTT. Translating it yields CASREYRDPLNSPLHF.

This clonotype was detected a few times. The V and J genes are TRBV20-1 and TRBJ2-7; 11 nucleotides align to TRBD2. The germline gives CDR1 DFQATT, CDR2 SNEGSKA (reference sequence). The CDR3 covers 16 residues. V trimming: 2 bases; J trimming: 4 bases; junction bases outside the gene matches: 10. This chain's CDR3 is CSARPSASGGLYEQYF. CDR3 nucleotides: TGCAGTGCTAGACCGTCGGCTAGCGGGGGGCTGTACGAGCAGTACTTC.

The table lists this clonotype with a few counts. The chain has TRBV14 and TRBJ1-5, with 7 bases fitting TRBD1. Per germline, CDR1 SGHDN and CDR2 FVKESK. This CDR3 is 18 amino acids long. V gave up 4 bases and J gave up 2 bases; unmatched junction bases: 14. The CDR3: CASSRRQGSRFGNQPQHF. CDR3 DNA sequence: TGTGCCAGCAGCCGGCGACAGGGAAGTCGGTTTGGCAATCAGCCCCAGCATTTT. The full variable domain, with the rest looked up from reference TRBV14 and TRBJ1-5, is EAGVTQFPSHSVIEKGQTVTLRCDPISGHDNLYWYRRVMGKEIKFLLHFVKESKQDESGMPNNRFLAERTGGTYSTLKVQPAELEDSGVYFCASSRRQGSRFGNQPQHFGDGTRLSIL.

This clonotype was counted a few times. V usage is TRBV24-1 and J usage is TRBJ2-5; D perhaps matches TRBD1 (6 bases). Germline CDR1 and CDR2: KGHDR and SFDVKD. CDR3 length equals 13 residues. V was shortened by 7 bases and J by 5 bases, with 13 bases between the two germline ends. CDR3 coding DNA: TGTGCCACCAGCGGTGGGGGCGGGGAGACCCAGTACTTC. This gives the protein CATSGGGGETQYF.

The rearrangement links TRBV29-1 to TRBJ2-2; a weak D match, TRBD2 (5 bases). V lost 7 bases and J 2 bases, leaving 14 bases between the germline ends. The CDR3 runs to 14 residues. The germline V gene has CDR1 SQVTM and CDR2 ANQGSEA. CDR3 sequence: CSGATGINTGELFF. The CDR3 region has the DNA TGCAGCGGCGCAACCGGGATTAACACCGGGGAGCTGTTTTTT.

This clonotype was seen a few times. The chain links TRBV6-5 to TRBJ1-6; no reliable D call. The ends were cut back, 5 bases at V and 7 bases at J, with 9 bases in the middle. The CDR3 length is 13 residues. CDR1 MNHEY and CDR2 SVGAGI come from the germline V gene. CDR3 protein: CASSPQLNSPLHF. The CDR3 bases are TGTGCCAGCAGTCCCCAATTGAATTCACCCCTCCACTTT.

The chain has TRBV30 and TRBJ1-1; D not certain. The germline V gene has CDR1 GTSNPN and CDR2 SVGIG (reference sequence). This CDR3 has 14 residues. V lost 1 base and J lost 5, with 14 bases in between. CDR3 loop: CAWSGVEVRTEAFF. The DNA of the CDR3 is TGTGCCTGGAGTGGGGTTGAGGTGAGGACTGAAGCTTTCTTT.

V is TRBV6-2 or TRBV6-3 and J is TRBJ2-5; 10 positions match TRBD2. Germline values: CDR1 MNHEY, CDR2 SVGEGT. The CDR3 consists of 16 residues. J lost 4 bases, V lost 4 bases, and 9 bases had no gene match. DNA for the CDR3: TGTGCCAGCAGTTCCACTAGCGGGGAGAACGGAGAGACCCAGTACTTC. It encodes CASSSTSGENGETQYF.

This clonotype showed up many times. The rearrangement joins TRBV20-1 to TRBJ2-3, with D perhaps matching TRBD2 (5 bases). The CDR3 contains 15 residues. The V gene's germline CDR1 is DFQATT and CDR2 SNEGSKA (reference sequence). Trimming cost V 3 bases and J 0 bases, with 13 bases left between them. CDR3 amino acids: CSASGEHLSTDTQYF. The CDR3 nucleotides read TGCAGTGCTAGCGGGGAGCACTTAAGCACAGATACGCAGTATTTT.

This clonotype was found many times. The CDR3 region has the DNA TGTGCCAGCATTGCCATGGAGACCCAGTACTTC. It encodes CASIAMETQYF. The chain is built from TRBV27 and TRBJ2-5, with D unclear. CDR1 MNHEY and CDR2 SMNVEV come from the germline V gene (reference sequence). The CDR3 contains 11 residues. Trimming shortened V by 7 bases and J by 5 bases, and 8 bases separated the two germline ends.

This clonotype was seen repeatedly, ten times or more. The chain couples TRBV5-1 to TRBJ1-6; the match to TRBD1 covers 7 bases. Per germline, CDR1 SGHRS and CDR2 YFSETQ. Germline trimming cut 4 bases from V and 10 bases from J; bases unmatched to any gene: 8. The CDR3 is 14 amino acids. CDR3 residues: CASSKTGPRSPLHF. The DNA for the CDR3 is TGCGCCAGCAGCAAGACAGGGCCCAGGTCACCCCTCCACTTT.

The chain combines TRBV20-1 with TRBJ2-1, with a weak D call TRBD2 (7 bases). Germline CDR1 reads DFQATT; CDR2 reads SNEGSKA (reference sequence). The V end lost 7 bases, the J end lost 4 bases, and 14 bases lay between the germline ends. This CDR3 is built from 13 residues. CDR3 bases: TGCAGTGTAGGGGGGGACTCATACAATGAGCAGTTCTTC. Its translation is CSVGGDSYNEQFF.

This clonotype was seen at least ten times. This sequence joins TRBV19 and TRBJ2-7; no definite D call. Per the germline V gene, CDR1 is LNHDA and CDR2 is SQIVND (reference sequence). The CDR3 has 13 amino acids. V dropped 3 bases and J dropped 7 bases, with 13 bases sitting between them. The CDR3 DNA reads TGTGCCAGTAGTATCGTGTCCCGTGGGGAGCAGTACTTC. Translating it yields CASSIVSRGEQYF.

In this sample, this clonotype turned up many times. The V and J genes are TRBV3-1 and TRBJ1-1, with D uncertain. The CDR3 loop spans 13 amino acids. Trimming cost V 1 base and J 2 bases, with 5 bases left between them. The germline CDR1 and CDR2 sequences are LGHDT and YNNKEL (reference sequence). This CDR3 is CASSQVANTEAFF. In nucleotides, the CDR3 is TGTGCCAGCAGCCAAGTAGCAAACACTGAAGCTTTCTTT.

V gene TRBV7-2 combines with J gene TRBJ2-1; D perhaps matches TRBD2 (6 bases). V gave up 6 bases and J gave up 5 bases, with 26 bases separating them. Germline loops: CDR1 SGHTA, CDR2 FQGNSA. CDR3 length equals 18 residues. The CDR3 region is CASRSRVAGWAWDNEQFF. CDR3 DNA: TGTGCCAGCAGGTCGAGGGTGGCGGGATGGGCCTGGGACAATGAGCAGTTCTTC.